This T cell receptor (beta chain) was sequenced during a study of blood T cell repertoires in COVID-19. Study context: The origin of the acute and convalescent COVID-19 samples was the United States, Italy and Spain. Sources were T cells, B-cell-depleted T cells, or PBMCs; the material itself was cDNA or gDNA.

In the authors' methods: Amplification of reference gene primers provided the estimated nucleated cell counts. Sequenced by immunoSEQ multiplex PCR; TCRdb stores in-frame clones only, minus some. The DNA gave D and trimming, while V, J and clone size come from that table. The repertoire holds approximately 51,000 clones, with under 85% as singletons. Per germline, CDR1 MNHEY and CDR2 SVGEGT. V shed 2 bases, J shed 15 bases, and the junction held 21 bases outside the gene matches. The CDR3 is 17 residues long. The chain is built from TRBV6-2 or TRBV6-3 and TRBJ2-1, with TRBD2 identical over 8 bases. The sequencing input was peripheral blood. The TCR originated in a human donor in a cohort sampled during active COVID-19. As DNA, the CDR3 is TGTGCCAGCAGTTACGGTAGCGGGACCTTCAATTCCCCACCCTTGTTCTTC. Its protein product is CASSYGSGTFNSPPLFF.